Below are 17 T cell receptor beta chains sequenced from a single sample in a study of Graves' ophthalmopathy and Graves' hyperthyroidism. The authors amplified TCR beta CDR3 regions from RNA transcripts. Second-round multiplex PCR followed a first-round RT-PCR using HTBI primers. MiXCR was run by TCRdb on the multiplex PCR reads, yielding one entry per CDR3 protein. The repertoire holds a few hundred thousand distinct CDR3 sequences, with 15% as singletons. Sequencing was performed on peripheral blood. The receptors here all came from a woman between 18 and 29 years old with stable Graves' hyperthyroidism.

The genes are TRBV6-2 or TRBV6-3 and TRBJ1-2, with TRBD1 as a possible D gene (5 bases). Germline V CDR1 and CDR2: MNHEY, SVGEGT. The V end was cut by 7 bases, the J end by 2 bases, with 11 bases between. The CDR3 runs 13 residues. CDR3 protein: CASTPGRNYGYTF. CDR3 coding DNA: TGTGCCAGCACCCCAGGGCGGAACTATGGCTACACCTTC.

The V call is TRBV20-1, the J call TRBJ1-2, with TRBD1 matching over 12 bases. This CDR3 comprises 15 residues. Germline loops: CDR1 DFQATT, CDR2 SNEGSKA (reference sequence). The ends lost 5 bases at V and 4 bases at J; junction bases unmatched: 8. The CDR3 DNA reads TGCAGTGCTCTGGCGGGACAGGGGGCGCCCTATGGCTACACCTTC. It yields the protein CSALAGQGAPYGYTF.

V is TRBV2 and J is TRBJ2-7; either TRBD1 or TRBD2 may supply D (5 bases each). The germline V and J ends were trimmed by 8 bases and 3 bases, with 11 bases remaining between them. The CDR3 runs 12 residues. Germline values: CDR1 SNHLY, CDR2 FYNNEI. Written as DNA, the CDR3 is TGTGCCAGCGGGGGAACTGTCTACGAGCAGTACTTC. This sequence encodes CASGGTVYEQYF.

There are many counts of this clonotype. The chain employs TRBV2 and TRBJ2-5, with 8 bases that match TRBD2. CDR3 length: 16 residues. V shed 2 bases, J shed 6 bases, and the junction held 11 bases outside the gene matches. Per the germline V gene, CDR1 is SNHLY and CDR2 is FYNNEI. The CDR3 coding sequence is TGTGCCAGCAGTGAACTCTCCGGGGGGGACTTCCAGACCCAGTACTTC. The encoded protein is CASSELSGGDFQTQYF.

There are many counts of this clonotype. The chain uses TRBV6-2 or TRBV6-3 and TRBJ1-1, with D tentatively TRBD1 (5 bases). The CDR3 totals 12 residues. Deletions cut 2 bases from V and 13 bases from J, with 14 bases between. In germline, CDR1 is MNHEY, CDR2 SVGEGT. The CDR3 protein is CASSYDSSSHFF. The DNA of the CDR3 is TGTGCCAGCAGTTACGACAGCTCTTCGCATTTCTTT.

At least ten counts were recorded for this clonotype. The V call is TRBV7-8, the J call TRBJ2-7; D tentatively reads TRBD1 or TRBD2 (5 bases each). Germline values: CDR1 SGHVS, CDR2 FQNEAQ. CDR3 size: 16 residues. Trimming cost V 5 bases and J 7 bases, with 24 bases left between them. The CDR3 here is CASSPARDHKTREQYF. CDR3 bases: TGTGCCAGCAGCCCCGCCCGGGACCATAAAACGAGGGAGCAGTACTTC.

This clonotype was seen a few times. The J gene is TRBJ2-2, the V gene TRBV28, with D perhaps matching TRBD2 (5 bases). CDR1 MDHEN and CDR2 SYDVKM come from the germline V gene. The CDR3 consists of 15 residues. The V end lost 10 bases, the J end lost 1 base, and 16 bases lay between the germline ends. Here the CDR3 DNA reads TGTGCCACCCTCCCAAGCGGAAAGAACACCGGGGAGCTGTTTTTT. This encodes CATLPSGKNTGELFF.

This clonotype was seen a handful of times. The chain recombines TRBV11-1 with TRBJ1-2, with TRBD1 matching 9 bases. Germline V gene lookup returns CDR1 SGHAT and CDR2 FQDESV (reference sequence). The CDR3 spans 16 residues. With 5 bases clipped from V and 1 base from J, the junction kept 8 bases outside the gene matches. CDR3 DNA sequence: TGTGCCAGCAGCACCTCCTCGGACAGGGGTAACTATGGCTACACCTTC. Residues: CASSTSSDRGNYGYTF.

This clonotype occurred many times. The chain combines TRBV18 with TRBJ2-5; no clear D. V shed 1 base and J shed 5 bases, with 5 bases lying between them. Per germline, CDR1 KGHSH and CDR2 LQKENI. This CDR3 is built from 12 residues. CDR3 sequence (DNA): TGTGCCAGCTCACCACGTCGTGAGACCCAGTACTTC. Translation gives CASSPRRETQYF.

The rearrangement joins TRBV5-5 to TRBJ1-1; tentatively, D is TRBD1 (6 bases). The length of the CDR3 is 15 residues. V was trimmed by 2 bases and J by 0 bases, leaving 11 bases between them. CDR1 is SGHKS, CDR2 YYEKEE, per germline (reference sequence). The DNA of the CDR3 is TGTGCCAGCAGCTTAGGGGGGGTGGTGAACACTGAAGCTTTCTTT. This sequence encodes CASSLGGVVNTEAFF.

This clonotype was detected only once. The gene calls are TRBV7-9 and TRBJ1-2, with unresolved D. With 3 bases removed from V and 4 bases from J, the gap between germline ends came to 9 bases. This CDR3 spans 13 amino acids. CDR1 and CDR2 from the germline V gene are SEHNR and FQNEAQ (reference sequence). This CDR3 reads CASSFDVRYGYTF. The CDR3, as DNA: TGTGCCAGCAGCTTCGACGTCCGCTATGGCTACACCTTC. The whole variable domain, filled in from reference TRBV7-9 and TRBJ1-2, reads DTGVSQNPRHKITKRGQNVTFRCDPISEHNRLYWYRQTLGQGPEFLTYFQNEAQLEKSRLLSDRFSAERPKGSFSTLEIQRTEQGDSAMYLCASSFDVRYGYTFGSGTRLTVV.

This sequence joins TRBV9 and TRBJ2-2; D may correspond to TRBD1 or TRBD2 (5 bases each). Trimming left V 7 bases short and J 1 base short, with 17 bases between. CDR1 SGDLS and CDR2 YYNGEE come from the germline V gene. CDR3 length equals 16 residues. The CDR3 nucleotides read TGTGCCAGCGAGGACGACACAGGAGGGAACACCGGGGAGCTGTTTTTT. Translation gives CASEDDTGGNTGELFF.

This clonotype was recorded at least ten times. The chain has TRBV27 and TRBJ1-6, with D tentatively TRBD1 (6 bases). Germline CDR1 is MNHEY and CDR2 is SMNVEV (reference sequence). The CDR3 totals 13 residues. V was trimmed by 4 bases and J by 10 bases, leaving 11 bases between them. The CDR3 bases are TGTGCCAGCAGTTCGAACAGGGCCTCACCCCTCCACTTT. Translation: CASSSNRASPLHF.

The rearrangement joins TRBV19 to TRBJ2-5; TRBD1 agrees at 7 bases. The CDR3 length is 16 residues. The germline V gene has CDR1 LNHDA and CDR2 SQIVND (reference sequence). With V trimmed by 4 bases and J by 1 base, 9 bases remained unmatched. CDR3 in amino acids: CASSTRRDRFQETQYF. The CDR3 nucleotides are TGTGCCAGTAGTACACGCCGGGACAGATTCCAAGAGACCCAGTACTTC.

This clonotype was detected many times. CDR3 amino acids: CASSLTTGEGYEQYF. CDR3 DNA: TGCGCCAGCAGCTTGACTACAGGGGAAGGATACGAGCAGTACTTC. J is TRBJ2-7 and V is TRBV5-1, with TRBD1 matching 7 bases. Trimming removed 1 base from V and 4 bases from J; junction bases left unmatched: 8. Germline CDR1 reads SGHRS; CDR2 reads YFSETQ. This CDR3 spans 15 amino acids.

The chain is built from TRBV24-1 and TRBJ1-2; D is ambiguous. The V end lost 0 bases, the J end lost 8 bases, and 3 bases lay between the germline ends. Germline V gene data show CDR1 as KGHDR and CDR2 as SFDVKD. The CDR3 extends over 11 amino acids. CDR3 coding DNA: TGTGCCACCAGTGATTTGGGAGGCTACACCTTC. As protein: CATSDLGGYTF.

This clonotype has at least ten counts. The rearrangement joins TRBV6-1 to TRBJ2-2, with 14 nucleotides matching TRBD2. The CDR3 length is 15 residues. The V and J ends lost 4 bases and 6 bases, in that order; junction bases with no gene match: 1. Per germline, CDR1 MNHNS and CDR2 SASEGT. Here the CDR3 reads CASSGLAGGAGELFF. The CDR3, as DNA: TGTGCCAGCAGTGGACTAGCGGGGGGGGCCGGGGAGCTGTTTTTT.